The clone carrying this TCR beta chain was recorded once. Antigen specificity is unknown. The assay was immunoSEQ multiplex PCR, and TCRdb's table has in-frame clones only and misses some. The table shows 450,000 to 550,000 clones, with roughly nine tenths occurring only once. These data originate in a study of Ad26.COV2.S vaccination and SARS-CoV-2 variants. Study in general: Sample donor was a member of the COV1001 Ad26.COV2.S trial arm.

As for treatment: 15 to 20 received Ad26.COV2.S at low or high dose, single or two shots; roughly 5 received placebo; per-sample allocation not given. Sampling happened 63 days after the first vaccine or placebo injection. Ad26 vector vaccine expressed Wuhan-strain SARS-CoV-2 spike. The germline gives CDR1 SGHRS, CDR2 YFSETQ. The CDR3 covers 13 residues. V lost 2 bases to trimming and J lost 4 bases, with 9 bases between them. General observations from the study: Relative to placebo recipients, vaccine recipients exhibited elevated spike-specific TCR breadth. Total T cell responses, in the TCR breadth and depth analyses, may have been underestimated.

This chain links TRBV5-1 with TRBJ1-1, with D uncertain. The sequenced sample was peripheral blood, obtained in a trial of Ad26.COV2.S vaccine versus placebo. The clonotype originates from a person between 18 and 65 years old who received the Ad26.COV2.S COVID-19 vaccine or a placebo. DNA for the CDR3: TGCGCCAGCAGCTTTTCGGGTGGCACTGAAGCTTTCTTT. This sequence encodes CASSFSGGTEAFF. The variable domain in full, completed from reference TRBV5-1 and TRBJ1-1, reads KAGVTQTPRYLIKTRGQQVTLSCSPISGHRSVSWYQQTPGQGLQFLFEYFSETQRNKGNFPGRFSGRQFSNSRSEMNVSTLELGDSALYLCASSFSGGTEAFFGQGTRLTVV.